Listed below are T cell receptor beta chains from one sample, sequenced in a study of shared clonotypes between healthy human individuals. Only in-frame clones appear in the TCRdb table, and some are missing; sequencing was by immunoSEQ multiplex PCR. The table records 850,000 to 1,200,000 clones, under 80% of them present only once. The sequenced sample was memory CD4+ T cells sorted from blood. These receptor sequences come from a man between 18 and 29 years old in good health. Each CDR3 is given with its conserved first and last residue. D genes are given only for firm matches. Rows give clone size only sometimes, using once, few, many, or a class for an expanded clone.

v_gene	j_gene	abundance	d_gene	CDR3aa	CDR3nt
TRBV19	TRBJ2-6	.	TRBD1	CASSRTGAGANVLTF	TGTGCCAGTAGTAGGACAGGGGCTGGGGCCAACGTCCTGACTTTC
TRBV7-9	TRBJ2-1	.	.	CASSFTGGYNEQFF	TGTGCCAGCAGCTTCACGGGTGGTTACAATGAGCAGTTCTTC
TRBV18	TRBJ2-5	.	.	CASSPSQETQYF	TGTGCCAGCTCACCATCTCAAGAGACCCAGTACTTC
TRBV19	TRBJ2-1	.	.	CASSPSGGGRRRDEQFF	TGTGCCAGTAGTCCCAGCGGAGGGGGGCGCAGACGGGATGAGCAGTTCTTC
TRBV19	TRBJ1-5	.	.	CASEDRPYSNQPQHF	TGTGCCAGTGAAGACAGGCCTTATAGCAATCAGCCCCAGCATTTT
TRBV11-2	TRBJ2-5	.	.	CASSTLVRETQYF	TGTGCCAGCAGTACCCTAGTCCGAGAGACCCAGTACTTC
TRBV11-2	TRBJ2-2	few	TRBD1	CASSLFSRTGQNTGELFF	TGTGCCAGCAGCTTATTTAGTCGGACAGGGCAGAACACCGGGGAGCTGTTTTTT
TRBV9	TRBJ2-2	.	TRBD2	CASSVVGEGRNGELFF	TGTGCCAGCAGCGTAGTGGGGGAGGGCCGAAACGGGGAGCTGTTTTTT
TRBV7-7	TRBJ2-5	.	TRBD2	CASSFGTSGAGETQYF	TGTGCTAGCAGCTTCGGGACTAGCGGGGCCGGGGAGACCCAGTACTTC
TRBV30	TRBJ2-5	.	.	CAWSRGNQETQYF	TGTGCCTGGAGTAGGGGCAACCAAGAGACCCAGTACTTC
TRBV5-4	TRBJ2-7	.	.	CASSSGDSSYEQYF	TGTGCCAGCAGCTCTGGGGATAGCTCCTACGAGCAGTACTTC
TRBV30	TRBJ2-7	.	.	CAWSDWSSYEQYF	TGTGCCTGGAGTGACTGGAGCTCCTACGAGCAGTACTTC
TRBV28	TRBJ2-7	.	TRBD2	CASRSGGASYEQYF	TGTGCCAGCAGGAGCGGGGGCGCCTCCTACGAGCAGTACTTC
TRBV7-9	TRBJ2-7	once	TRBD2	CASSLVSGSPMQYF	TGTGCCAGCAGCTTAGTTAGCGGGAGTCCGATGCAGTACTTC
TRBV7-2	TRBJ2-7	.	.	CASSLQPSTYEQYF	TGTGCCAGCAGCTTACAGCCTAGCACCTACGAGCAGTACTTC
TRBV7-2	TRBJ2-3	.	.	CASSPVGPRPTDTQYF	TGTGCCAGCAGCCCTGTGGGCCCGAGGCCCACAGATACGCAGTATTTT
TRBV6-1	TRBJ2-7	.	.	CASSVGQGNSGRYLYEQYF	TGTGCCAGCAGTGTCGGACAGGGGAACAGCGGGAGATATCTTTACGAGCAGTACTTC
TRBV2	TRBJ1-1	.	.	CASRGLTVGTEAFF	TGTGCCAGCAGGGGACTGACAGTTGGTACTGAAGCTTTCTTT
TRBV7-3	TRBJ2-5	.	TRBD2	CASSIGRGTQETQYF	TGTGCCAGCAGCATAGGGCGGGGGACTCAAGAGACCCAGTACTTC
TRBV27	TRBJ1-4	few	.	CASRLNSAATNEKLFF	TGTGCCAGCAGACTCAACTCAGCTGCAACTAATGAAAAACTGTTTTTT
TRBV29-1	TRBJ2-1	.	TRBD2	CSVGASGNEQFF	TGCAGCGTTGGCGCTAGCGGGAATGAGCAGTTCTTC
TRBV7-6	TRBJ1-5	few	.	CASSLEAGWNQPQHF	TGTGCCAGCAGCTTAGAGGCAGGGTGGAATCAGCCCCAGCATTTT
TRBV10-3	TRBJ1-2	.	.	CASVKGGGEGGGYTF	TGTGCCTCCGTAAAGGGCGGGGGCGAGGGCGGAGGCTACACCTTC
TRBV4-2	TRBJ2-1	.	TRBD2	CASSQLVLADRDEQFF	TGTGCCAGCAGCCAATTAGTACTAGCGGATAGGGATGAGCAGTTCTTC
TRBV6-6	TRBJ2-7	.	.	CASSPPDRATYEQYF	TGTGCCAGCAGTCCACCCGACCGAGCCACCTACGAGCAGTACTTC
TRBV2	TRBJ1-4	.	.	CASSEIEEKLFF	TGTGCCAGCAGTGAAATCGAAGAAAAACTGTTTTTT
TRBV19	TRBJ2-7	.	TRBD2	CASSLARTSGGSYEQYF	TGTGCCAGTAGTCTAGCCCGGACTAGCGGGGGCTCCTACGAGCAGTACTTC
TRBV5-6	TRBJ2-6	.	TRBD1	CASSYLGTGVSGANVLTF	TGTGCCAGCAGCTACCTCGGGACAGGGGTTTCTGGGGCCAACGTCCTGACTTTC
TRBV12-5	TRBJ2-6	.	.	CASGTSTQGSGANVLTF	TGTGCTAGTGGAACCTCTACACAGGGATCCGGGGCCAACGTCCTGACTTTC
TRBV30	TRBJ1-1	few	.	CAWRSRQNTEAFF	TGTGCCTGGAGGTCCCGCCAGAACACTGAAGCTTTCTTT
TRBV10-3	TRBJ2-1	.	TRBD2	CAISLTSGADNEQFF	TGTGCCATCAGTTTGACTAGCGGGGCTGACAATGAGCAGTTCTTC
TRBV15	TRBJ2-1	.	.	CATSTRSESPYNEQFF	TGTGCCACCAGCACTCGTTCGGAGTCCCCTTACAATGAGCAGTTCTTC
TRBV6-1	TRBJ2-7	.	.	CASSPGWGVGGQYF	TGTGCCAGCAGTCCCGGATGGGGGGTCGGCGGGCAGTACTTC
TRBV2	TRBJ2-1	.	TRBD2	CASSESTSGRKEQFF	TGTGCCAGCAGTGAGTCGACTAGCGGGAGAAAGGAGCAGTTCTTC
TRBV5-1	TRBJ2-3	.	TRBD2	CASSLGLAGGQRDTQYF	TGCGCCAGCAGCTTGGGACTAGCGGGGGGGCAGAGGGATACGCAGTATTTT
TRBV4-1	TRBJ1-1	.	TRBD1	CASSQSGTENTEAFF	TGCGCCAGCAGCCAGTCCGGGACAGAGAACACTGAAGCTTTCTTT
TRBV29-1	TRBJ2-5	.	.	CSVSAGNQETQYF	TGCAGCGTTTCGGCAGGCAACCAAGAGACCCAGTACTTC
TRBV5-1	TRBJ1-4	.	.	CASSVGTQTNEKLFF	TGCGCCAGCAGCGTCGGGACACAAACTAATGAAAAACTGTTTTTT
TRBV10-3	TRBJ2-2	.	TRBD2	CAISSSGSHTGELFF	TGTGCCATCAGTTCTAGCGGGAGCCACACCGGGGAGCTGTTTTTT
TRBV5-6	TRBJ2-4	.	TRBD1	CASTRRTGDGAKNIQYF	TGTGCCAGCACACGACGTACAGGGGATGGAGCCAAAAACATTCAGTACTTC
TRBV30	TRBJ2-7	.	.	CAWWWPNHGGEQYF	TGTGCCTGGTGGTGGCCCAACCACGGGGGCGAGCAGTACTTC
TRBV19	TRBJ1-4	.	.	CASSSGAREKLFF	TGTGCCAGTAGTTCAGGGGCGAGGGAAAAACTGTTTTTT